These T cell receptor beta chains were read from a single sample in a study of blood T cell repertoires in COVID-19. Profiled with immunoSEQ multiplex PCR; TCRdb holds only in-frame clones, not every one. The table lists 250,000 or so clones, 90% of them singletons, with about 2.1% in the top ten. What was sequenced was peripheral blood. The origin of the receptors is a woman in her sixties or seventies with COVID-19, enrolled during active disease. The CDR3 runs from the conserved cysteine through the conserved F or W. D genes are given only for firm matches. The listing skips clone size in some rows; elsewhere it reads once, few, many or a size class.

abundance: -; j_gene: TRBJ2-2; d_gene: TRBD2; v_gene: TRBV12-5; CDR3nt: TGTGCTAGTGGTTTGCTCGCCCCAGGTAGCGGGGTCGGGTACACCGGGGAGCTGTTTTTT; CDR3aa: CASGLLAPGSGVGYTGELFF
abundance: once; j_gene: TRBJ1-3; d_gene: -; v_gene: TRBV27; CDR3nt: TGTGCCAGCAGAAACGGGATTTCTGGAAACACCATATATTTT; CDR3aa: CASRNGISGNTIYF
abundance: -; j_gene: TRBJ2-7; d_gene: TRBD2; v_gene: TRBV18; CDR3nt: TGTGCCAGCTCAGCTCTAGCGGGGGTGTCCTACGAGCAGTACTTC; CDR3aa: CASSALAGVSYEQYF
abundance: -; j_gene: TRBJ1-2; d_gene: -; v_gene: TRBV6-5; CDR3nt: TGTGCCAGCACCATACAGGGAATTAACTATGGCTACACCTTC; CDR3aa: CASTIQGINYGYTF
abundance: few; j_gene: TRBJ1-1; d_gene: -; v_gene: TRBV4-1; CDR3nt: TGCGCCAGCAGCCCCTATCTACAGGGGAACACTGAAGCTTTCTTT; CDR3aa: CASSPYLQGNTEAFF
abundance: -; j_gene: TRBJ1-1; d_gene: TRBD1; v_gene: TRBV5-8; CDR3nt: TGTGCCAGCGCCGGGACAGGGAACACTGAAGCTTTCTTT; CDR3aa: CASAGTGNTEAFF
abundance: -; j_gene: TRBJ2-1; d_gene: -; v_gene: TRBV4-3; CDR3nt: TGCGCCAGCAGCCAAGAGGGGGGTACGAACTACAATGAGCAGTTCTTC; CDR3aa: CASSQEGGTNYNEQFF
abundance: -; j_gene: TRBJ1-5; d_gene: -; v_gene: TRBV6-5; CDR3nt: TGTGCCAGCCAAAAAGCTTCGGAGCCCCAGCATTTT; CDR3aa: CASQKASEPQHF
abundance: -; j_gene: TRBJ1-1; d_gene: -; v_gene: TRBV19; CDR3nt: TGTGCCAGTAGCACTCGTTGGGGGGGTAACACTGAAGCTTTCTTT; CDR3aa: CASSTRWGGNTEAFF
abundance: once; j_gene: TRBJ1-3; d_gene: TRBD1; v_gene: TRBV9; CDR3nt: TGTGCCAGCAGCACCCACAGGGGATCTGGAAACACCATATATTTT; CDR3aa: CASSTHRGSGNTIYF
abundance: -; j_gene: TRBJ1-1; d_gene: TRBD1; v_gene: TRBV6-4; CDR3nt: TGTGCCAGCAGTGTCGACAGGGGGGCTGAAGCTTTCTTT; CDR3aa: CASSVDRGAEAFF
abundance: -; j_gene: TRBJ2-7; d_gene: TRBD2; v_gene: TRBV13; CDR3nt: TGTGCCAGCAGCAAGGGACTAGCTGACTCCTACGAGCAGTACTTC; CDR3aa: CASSKGLADSYEQYF
abundance: -; j_gene: TRBJ2-5; d_gene: TRBD2; v_gene: TRBV5-5; CDR3nt: TGTGCCAGCAGCTTTACCTACAGGGCTACTAGCGGGTCCCAAGAGACCCAGTACTTC; CDR3aa: CASSFTYRATSGSQETQYF
abundance: -; j_gene: TRBJ1-2; d_gene: -; v_gene: TRBV5-4; CDR3nt: TGTGCCAGCAGCTCTCTCCAACAGGGAAACTATGGCTACACCTTC; CDR3aa: CASSSLQQGNYGYTF
abundance: -; j_gene: TRBJ2-1; d_gene: TRBD2; v_gene: TRBV15; CDR3nt: TGTGCCACCAGCAGAGATGGACTAGCACCGTACAATGAGCAGTTCTTC; CDR3aa: CATSRDGLAPYNEQFF
abundance: -; j_gene: TRBJ1-6; d_gene: TRBD1; v_gene: TRBV5-8; CDR3nt: TGTGCCAGCAGCCAAAGGGACAGTAATAATTCACCCCTCCACTTT; CDR3aa: CASSQRDSNNSPLHF
abundance: -; j_gene: TRBJ2-2; d_gene: -; v_gene: TRBV11-3; CDR3nt: TGTGCCAGCAGCCGAGGGACCGGGGAGCTGTTTTTT; CDR3aa: CASSRGTGELFF
abundance: -; j_gene: TRBJ1-4; d_gene: -; v_gene: TRBV9; CDR3nt: TGTGCCAGCAGCCTAAACCCGAATGAAAAACTGTTTTTT; CDR3aa: CASSLNPNEKLFF
abundance: -; j_gene: TRBJ1-4; d_gene: -; v_gene: TRBV5-6; CDR3nt: TGTGCCAGCAGCTTGGACCGGACTAATGAAAAACTGTTTTTT; CDR3aa: CASSLDRTNEKLFF
abundance: -; j_gene: TRBJ2-2; d_gene: TRBD1; v_gene: TRBV2; CDR3nt: TGTGCCAGCAGTTTAACAGGGGGCGCGGTCACCGGGGAGCTGTTTTTT; CDR3aa: CASSLTGGAVTGELFF
abundance: -; j_gene: TRBJ1-1; d_gene: -; v_gene: TRBV18; CDR3nt: TGTGCCAGCTCACCTCTAGGATTGAACACTGAAGCTTTCTTT; CDR3aa: CASSPLGLNTEAFF
abundance: -; j_gene: TRBJ2-7; d_gene: -; v_gene: TRBV27; CDR3nt: TGTGCCAGCAGTCAGCGGACAGAACCTTACGAGCAGTACTTC; CDR3aa: CASSQRTEPYEQYF
abundance: few; j_gene: TRBJ1-1; d_gene: -; v_gene: TRBV6-5; CDR3nt: TGTGCCAGCAGCCCGAGCATTACGAACACTGAAGCTTTCTTT; CDR3aa: CASSPSITNTEAFF
abundance: -; j_gene: TRBJ1-4; d_gene: TRBD1; v_gene: TRBV7-2; CDR3nt: TGTGCCAGCAGCCGCGACGGGCTACCGGGACAGGGGGCCGAAAAACTGTTTTTT; CDR3aa: CASSRDGLPGQGAEKLFF
abundance: -; j_gene: TRBJ1-5; d_gene: TRBD1; v_gene: TRBV7-9; CDR3nt: TGTGCCAGCAGCTCAAAAGACAGGGAGTTCAATCAGCCCCAGCATTTT; CDR3aa: CASSSKDREFNQPQHF
abundance: -; j_gene: TRBJ1-2; d_gene: TRBD1; v_gene: TRBV30; CDR3nt: TGTGCCTGGACAGGGGGCCCTACTACCTATGGCTACACCTTC; CDR3aa: CAWTGGPTTYGYTF
abundance: -; j_gene: TRBJ2-5; d_gene: TRBD2; v_gene: TRBV6-5; CDR3nt: TGTGCCAGCACCCTGCGGGGGGGCGGGCCGGAGACCCAGTACTTC; CDR3aa: CASTLRGGGPETQYF
abundance: -; j_gene: TRBJ2-2; d_gene: -; v_gene: TRBV13; CDR3nt: TGTGCCAGCAGCTTAAACGGGAACACCGGGGAGCTGTTTTTT; CDR3aa: CASSLNGNTGELFF
abundance: -; j_gene: TRBJ2-2; d_gene: TRBD2; v_gene: TRBV7-3; CDR3nt: TGTGCCAGCAGCCCCCCTGGGCTAGCGGGTACCGGGGAGCTGTTTTTT; CDR3aa: CASSPPGLAGTGELFF
abundance: -; j_gene: TRBJ1-5; d_gene: -; v_gene: TRBV3-1/TRBV3-2; CDR3nt: TGTGCCAGCAGCCTAGACGGTAGCAATCAGCCCCAGCATTTT; CDR3aa: CASSLDGSNQPQHF
abundance: -; j_gene: TRBJ1-2; d_gene: TRBD1; v_gene: TRBV13; CDR3nt: TGTGCCAGCAGCTTGGTCTCGGACAGGGGTGGCTACACCTTC; CDR3aa: CASSLVSDRGGYTF
abundance: -; j_gene: TRBJ2-7; d_gene: TRBD1; v_gene: TRBV7-8; CDR3nt: TGTGCCAGCAGCTTAGCGCAGGGGGCCGCGAACTTC; CDR3aa: CASSLAQGAANF
abundance: once; j_gene: TRBJ2-7; d_gene: TRBD2; v_gene: TRBV3-1/TRBV3-2; CDR3nt: TGTGCCAGCAGCCTTGGGACTAGCGGGGTTTATTTC; CDR3aa: CASSLGTSGVYF
abundance: -; j_gene: TRBJ1-1; d_gene: -; v_gene: TRBV24-1; CDR3nt: TGTGCCACCAGGGGGGAGGGGAGCACTGAAGCTTTCTTT; CDR3aa: CATRGEGSTEAFF
abundance: -; j_gene: TRBJ2-7; d_gene: -; v_gene: TRBV4-2; CDR3nt: TGTGCCAGCAGCCCCTCCGGGACTGCCTACGAGCAGTACTTC; CDR3aa: CASSPSGTAYEQYF
abundance: -; j_gene: TRBJ2-7; d_gene: -; v_gene: TRBV3-1/TRBV3-2; CDR3nt: TGTGCCAGCAGCCAAGATATCCAGGCTGGCGCCTACGAGCAGTACTTC; CDR3aa: CASSQDIQAGAYEQYF
abundance: once; j_gene: TRBJ2-3; d_gene: -; v_gene: TRBV7-9; CDR3nt: TGTGCCAGCAACTACGGGAGTCCCGATACGCAGTATTTT; CDR3aa: CASNYGSPDTQYF
abundance: -; j_gene: TRBJ1-6; d_gene: TRBD1; v_gene: TRBV3-1/TRBV3-2; CDR3nt: TGTGCCAGCAGCCAGTTTACAGGGGGTAATTCACCCCTCCACTTT; CDR3aa: CASSQFTGGNSPLHF
abundance: -; j_gene: TRBJ1-2; d_gene: -; v_gene: TRBV19; CDR3nt: TGTGCCAGCACCCCATACTCACAGGTTAACTATGGCTACACCTTC; CDR3aa: CASTPYSQVNYGYTF
abundance: -; j_gene: TRBJ1-5; d_gene: TRBD1; v_gene: TRBV7-2; CDR3nt: TGTGCCAGCAGCACCGACAGGGATCAGCCCCAGCATTTT; CDR3aa: CASSTDRDQPQHF
abundance: -; j_gene: TRBJ2-3; d_gene: TRBD1; v_gene: TRBV6-6; CDR3nt: TGTGCCAGCAGTTCCGGGACAGTCATCACAGATACGCAGTATTTT; CDR3aa: CASSSGTVITDTQYF
abundance: once; j_gene: TRBJ2-3; d_gene: TRBD1; v_gene: TRBV30; CDR3nt: TGTGCCTGGAGCACGCCAATACAGGGGGCAAGGGATACGCAGTATTTT; CDR3aa: CAWSTPIQGARDTQYF
abundance: few; j_gene: TRBJ2-2; d_gene: TRBD1; v_gene: TRBV6-2/TRBV6-3; CDR3nt: TGTGCCAGCAGTTACCCCCCCCCACAGGGGTTGATTGCCACCGGGGAGCTGTTTTTT; CDR3aa: CASSYPPPQGLIATGELFF
abundance: -; j_gene: TRBJ2-6; d_gene: -; v_gene: TRBV10-3; CDR3nt: TGTGCCATCAGTGATCCAGGGGCCAACGTCCTGACTTTC; CDR3aa: CAISDPGANVLTF
abundance: -; j_gene: TRBJ1-1; d_gene: -; v_gene: TRBV5-1; CDR3nt: TGCGCCAGCAGTCCACACCGGGACACAGAAGCTTTCTTT; CDR3aa: CASSPHRDTEAFF
abundance: once; j_gene: TRBJ2-2; d_gene: -; v_gene: TRBV6-2/TRBV6-3; CDR3nt: TGTGCCAGCAGCCCGTCCGGACGGGAGAACACCGGGGAGCTGTTTTTT; CDR3aa: CASSPSGRENTGELFF
abundance: -; j_gene: TRBJ1-2; d_gene: TRBD1; v_gene: TRBV9; CDR3nt: TGTGCCAGCAGCGCGGACAGGGGACGCTATGGCTACACCTTC; CDR3aa: CASSADRGRYGYTF
abundance: -; j_gene: TRBJ2-2; d_gene: TRBD1; v_gene: TRBV15; CDR3nt: TGTGCCACCAGCAGATCCAGGGGGCTGACCGGGGAGCTGTTTTTT; CDR3aa: CATSRSRGLTGELFF
abundance: few; j_gene: TRBJ1-3; d_gene: -; v_gene: TRBV11-2; CDR3nt: TGTGCCAGCAGCTTAGTGAGGGTAGCTGGAAACACCATATATTTT; CDR3aa: CASSLVRVAGNTIYF
abundance: -; j_gene: TRBJ2-3; d_gene: TRBD2; v_gene: TRBV27; CDR3nt: TGTGCCAGCAGTTACCGAGGGACTAGCGGAACAGATACGCAGTATTTT; CDR3aa: CASSYRGTSGTDTQYF
abundance: -; j_gene: TRBJ2-6; d_gene: -; v_gene: TRBV19; CDR3nt: TGTGCCAGTAGTCGGAAGATGAGGGCTGGGGCCAACGTCCTGACTTTC; CDR3aa: CASSRKMRAGANVLTF
abundance: -; j_gene: TRBJ1-1; d_gene: -; v_gene: TRBV12-3/TRBV12-4; CDR3nt: TGTGCCAGCAGTTTTCCCGACAGGGAAGCTTTCTTT; CDR3aa: CASSFPDREAFF
abundance: -; j_gene: TRBJ2-4; d_gene: -; v_gene: TRBV7-2; CDR3nt: TGTGCCAGCAGCGCAATCGGGCAGGGAAGTAGCAAAAACATTCAGTACTTC; CDR3aa: CASSAIGQGSSKNIQYF